What follows are 28 T cell receptor beta chains derived from one specimen sequenced in a study of blood T cell repertoires in COVID-19 (TCRdb year 2020). The library was made by the immunoSEQ multiplex PCR assay. TCRdb obtained this table from immuneACCESS and retained in-frame rearrangements with V and J assigned. These tables miss some clones; where compared with another copy, unresolved V genes account for less than half of the shortfall, and the remainder is unexplained. For this sample the table gives about 140,000 clones, of which around 87% were detected only once. The leading ten clones occupy about 10% of the sample. What was sequenced was PBMCs or T cells enriched from blood (not recorded which). The receptors shown here come from a man between 60 and 75 years old who had recovered from COVID-19.

V gene TRBV11-2 combines with J gene TRBJ2-1; 7 nucleotides align to TRBD1. The CDR3 consists of 15 residues. The J segment lost 7 bases and the V segment lost 1 base, leaving 7 bases of the junction unmatched. Germline lookup yields CDR1 SGHAT and CDR2 FQNNGV. The CDR3 DNA sequence: TGTGCCAGCAGCTTAGGGCAGGGGGATAGGAATGAGCAGTTCTTC. It translates to CASSLGQGDRNEQFF. The whole variable domain, filled in from reference TRBV11-2 and TRBJ2-1, reads EAGVAQSPRYKIIEKRQSVAFWCNPISGHATLYWYQQILGQGPKLLIQFQNNGVVDDSQLPKDRFSAERLKGVDSTLKIQPAKLEDSAVYLCASSLGQGDRNEQFFGPGTRLTVL.

The chain couples TRBV2 to TRBJ2-1, with TRBD2 as a possible D gene (5 bases). With 4 bases removed from V and 0 bases from J, the gap between germline ends came to 10 bases. The CDR3 loop spans 15 amino acids. Germline loops: CDR1 SNHLY, CDR2 FYNNEI. CDR3: CASSGDRGSYNEQFF. The CDR3 bases are TGTGCCAGCAGTGGAGATCGGGGCTCCTACAATGAGCAGTTCTTC.

The chain employs TRBV20-1 and TRBJ1-3; D not certain. This CDR3 comprises 16 residues. Deletions cut 3 bases from V and 0 bases from J, with 15 bases between. CDR1 and CDR2 (germline): DFQATT, SNEGSKA (reference sequence). CDR3 sequence: CSASLSRTSSGNTIYF. The CDR3 DNA reads as TGCAGTGCTAGTCTCTCCAGGACTAGCTCTGGAAACACCATATATTTT.

V is TRBV28 and J is TRBJ1-3; unclear D gene. The CDR3 extends over 14 amino acids. Germline CDR1 and CDR2: MDHEN and SYDVKM. The V and J ends lost 3 bases and 0 bases respectively, with 6 bases between them. This CDR3 is CASSLVSSGNTIYF. The CDR3 DNA sequence: TGTGCCAGCAGTTTGGTCAGCTCTGGAAACACCATATATTTT.

The rearrangement joins TRBV5-6 to TRBJ2-1; TRBD2 is a possible D gene (7 bases). The V end was cut by 0 bases, the J end by 10 bases, with 14 bases between. Germline CDR1 and CDR2: SGHDT and YYEEEE. The CDR3 loop spans 14 amino acids. The CDR3 loop is CASSLGATGGEQFF. CDR3 coding DNA: TGTGCCAGCAGCTTGGGGGCTACGGGGGGCGAGCAGTTCTTC.

Only one count was recorded for this clone. J is TRBJ1-1 and V is TRBV24-1; the match to TRBD1 covers 8 bases. CDR1 and CDR2 from the germline V gene are KGHDR and SFDVKD. V shed 9 bases, J shed 3 bases, and the junction held 8 bases outside the gene matches. This CDR3 spans 14 amino acids. The CDR3 is CATLARGLHTEAFF. CDR3 DNA sequence: TGTGCCACCCTCGCCAGGGGGCTTCACACTGAAGCTTTCTTT.

The chain is built from TRBV4-1 and TRBJ1-4, with 8 bases fitting TRBD1. Germline trimming cut 5 bases from V and 8 bases from J; bases unmatched to any gene: 10. The CDR3 consists of 15 residues. The V gene's germline CDR1 is MGHRA and CDR2 YSYEKL. The CDR3 DNA reads TGCGCCAGCAGCACTTATACAGGGGGTGGCGAAAAACTGTTTTTT. As protein: CASSTYTGGGEKLFF.

J is TRBJ2-7 and V is TRBV11-2; D perhaps matches TRBD2 (5 bases). V lost 4 bases, J lost 3 bases, and 7 bases lay in between. CDR3 length: 12 residues. Germline lookup yields CDR1 SGHAT and CDR2 FQNNGV. The CDR3 DNA reads as TGTGCCAGCAGCTCGGGGATCTACGAGCAGTACTTC. Translation gives CASSSGIYEQYF.

The V and J genes are TRBV4-1 and TRBJ2-1; D may be TRBD2 (5 bases). CDR1 and CDR2 (germline): MGHRA, YSYEKL. The CDR3 runs 12 residues. Trimming pared 3 bases from V and 9 bases from J, leaving 9 bases between. CDR3 DNA sequence: TGCGCCAGCAGCCATCCCCGGGGTGAGCAGTTCTTC. Protein: CASSHPRGEQFF.

The CDR3 nucleotides read TGTGCCAGCAGCTTAATGCACAGGGGCGCGGGACCCCTCCACTTT. This gives the protein CASSLMHRGAGPLHF. The rearrangement links TRBV7-3 to TRBJ1-6, with TRBD1 matching 7 bases. The length of the CDR3 is 15 residues. Germline CDR1 is SGHTA and CDR2 is FQGTGA. V shed 1 base, J shed 12 bases, and the junction held 9 bases outside the gene matches.

The chain employs TRBV2 and TRBJ1-1; D is ambiguous. The CDR3 spans 13 residues. The ends were cut back, 2 bases at V and 0 bases at J, with 4 bases in the middle. CDR1 and CDR2 from the germline V gene are SNHLY and FYNNEI. This CDR3 reads CASSEFVNTEAFF. The DNA for the CDR3 is TGTGCCAGCAGTGAATTCGTGAACACTGAAGCTTTCTTT.

This rearrangement joins TRBV9 to TRBJ2-7; TRBD1 agrees at 7 bases. CDR3 length: 14 amino acids. After removal of 3 bases from V and 5 bases from J, the junction contained 8 bases not matched to a gene. The germline V gene has CDR1 SGDLS and CDR2 YYNGEE. DNA for the CDR3: TGTGCCAGCAGCGCCGCATCGACAGGGAACGAGCAGTACTTC. Translated: CASSAASTGNEQYF. The complete variable domain, with remaining parts taken from reference TRBV9 and TRBJ2-7, reads DSGVTQTPKHLITATGQRVTLRCSPRSGDLSVYWYQQSLDQGLQFLIQYYNGEERAKGNILERFSAQQFPDLHSELNLSSLELGDSALYFCASSAASTGNEQYFGPGTRLTVT.

The DNA for the CDR3 is TGTGCCTGGAGTAGAGAGCGGGCGGCTTTCTTT. Protein: CAWSRERAAFF. The chain uses TRBV30 and TRBJ1-1, with D uncertain. The germline V gene has CDR1 GTSNPN and CDR2 SVGIG (reference sequence). This CDR3 comprises 11 residues. V lost 2 bases and J lost 11, with 12 bases in between.

The chain uses TRBV4-1 and TRBJ2-2; 10 nucleotides align to TRBD1. The CDR3 spans 15 residues. With 1 base clipped from V and 7 bases from J, the junction kept 3 bases outside the gene matches. Germline CDR1 reads MGHRA; CDR2 reads YSYEKL. In nucleotides, the CDR3 is TGCGCCAGCAGCCAAGGACAGGGGGCGGTCGGGGAGCTGTTTTTT. Residues: CASSQGQGAVGELFF.

This clone has just a few counts. The rearrangement uses TRBV18 and TRBJ2-7, with TRBD2 matching over 13 bases. V trimming: 6 bases; J trimming: 3 bases; junction bases outside the gene matches: 11. The length of the CDR3 is 17 residues. CDR1 is KGHSH and CDR2 is LQKENI in the germline V gene. The CDR3 sequence: CASSRLAGGPSVYEQYF. As DNA, the CDR3 is TGTGCCAGCTCTAGACTAGCGGGAGGCCCGAGTGTCTACGAGCAGTACTTC. The variable domain in full, completed from reference TRBV18 and TRBJ2-7, reads NAGVMQNPRHLVRRRGQEARLRCSPMKGHSHVYWYRQLPEEGLKFMVYLQKENIIDESGMPKERFSAEFPKEGPSILRIQQVVRGDSAAYFCASSRLAGGPSVYEQYFGPGTRLTVT.

The chain combines TRBV18 with TRBJ2-2; TRBD1 is a possible D gene (7 bases). CDR3 length: 16 residues. V dropped 3 bases and J dropped 3 bases, with 14 bases sitting between them. CDR1 and CDR2 (germline): KGHSH, LQKENI. The CDR3 bases are TGTGCCAGCTCACCTCGACAGGGAGGTGACACCGGGGAGCTGTTTTTT. The encoded protein is CASSPRQGGDTGELFF.

This sequence joins TRBV30 and TRBJ2-7; weak D call: TRBD1 (5 bases). Germline V gene data show CDR1 as GTSNPN and CDR2 as SVGIG (reference sequence). V lost 4 bases to trimming and J lost 2 bases, with 9 bases between them. The CDR3 sequence is 12 residues long. The CDR3 DNA is TGTGCCTGGAAGCCAGGGCCCTACGAGCAGTACTTC. Its protein is CAWKPGPYEQYF.

This chain uses TRBV6-7 with TRBJ2-7, with TRBD2 matching over 10 bases. TRBV6-7 carries the ORF label, with uncertain function. Trimming took 2 bases from V and 3 from J; bases not matched to a gene: 13. This CDR3 region has 18 residues. This chain's CDR3 is CASSYPFQVGTSVYEQYF. CDR3 coding DNA: TGTGCCAGCAGTTACCCTTTCCAAGTCGGGACTAGCGTCTACGAGCAGTACTTC.

The CDR3 here is CASSSGRGNEQFF. The CDR3 DNA sequence: TGTGCCAGCAGCTCGGGCAGGGGGAATGAGCAGTTCTTC. This chain connects TRBV11-2 to TRBJ2-1, with 7 positions matching TRBD1. Germline V gene data show CDR1 as SGHAT and CDR2 as FQNNGV. The V and J ends lost 4 bases and 7 bases, in that order; junction bases with no gene match: 4. The CDR3 loop spans 13 amino acids. Drawing the rest from reference TRBV11-2 and TRBJ2-1, the complete variable domain is EAGVAQSPRYKIIEKRQSVAFWCNPISGHATLYWYQQILGQGPKLLIQFQNNGVVDDSQLPKDRFSAERLKGVDSTLKIQPAKLEDSAVYLCASSSGRGNEQFFGPGTRLTVL.

This chain links TRBV10-3 with TRBJ2-7; weak D call: TRBD1 (5 bases). V was cut by 2 bases and J by 4 bases, with 9 bases left in between. The CDR3 is 13 amino acids. CDR1 is ENHRY, CDR2 SYGVKD, per germline. For the CDR3, the DNA is TGTGCCATCAGTGAGGGGCAGGGTTACGAGCAGTACTTC. Translation gives CAISEGQGYEQYF.

The gene calls are TRBV9 and TRBJ1-1; 8 bases agree with TRBD1. V lost 4 bases to trimming and J lost 2 bases; unmatched junction nucleotides: 4. Germline CDR1 SGDLS, CDR2 YYNGEE. The CDR3 length is 14 residues. DNA for the CDR3: TGTGCCAGCAGCCAAACAGGGGGTAACACTGAAGCTTTCTTT. This encodes CASSQTGGNTEAFF. The entire variable domain, with the rest obtained from reference TRBV9 and TRBJ1-1, is as follows: DSGVTQTPKHLITATGQRVTLRCSPRSGDLSVYWYQQSLDQGLQFLIQYYNGEERAKGNILERFSAQQFPDLHSELNLSSLELGDSALYFCASSQTGGNTEAFFGQGTRLTVV.

The genes are TRBV2 and TRBJ1-5, with 10 positions matching TRBD1. There are 13 residues in the CDR3. CDR1 SNHLY and CDR2 FYNNEI come from the germline V gene. V lost 8 bases and J lost 8; bases outside the gene matches: 6. In DNA form, the CDR3 reads TGTGCCAGCTCCGACAGGGGGCAAGAGCCCCAGCATTTT. Its translation: CASSDRGQEPQHF.

V and J are TRBV19 and TRBJ1-4, with D tentatively TRBD1 (6 bases). CDR1 and CDR2 from the germline V gene are LNHDA and SQIVND (reference sequence). The CDR3 runs 17 residues. V gave up 5 bases and J gave up 0 bases, with 16 bases separating them. The CDR3 nucleotides are TGTGCCAGTAGTCCAGCAGGGGTCGGTGCAACTAATGAAAAACTGTTTTTT. Its protein is CASSPAGVGATNEKLFF.

The chain employs TRBV10-3 and TRBJ1-4; tentatively, D is TRBD1 (6 bases). CDR1 and CDR2 from the germline V gene are ENHRY and SYGVKD. V was clipped by 8 bases and J by 1 base, with 11 bases between them. This CDR3 comprises 14 residues. CDR3 nucleotides: TGTGCCATCGCGGAAGGGGGAACTAATGAAAAACTGTTTTTT. Amino acids: CAIAEGGTNEKLFF.

This chain links TRBV27 with TRBJ2-7; 7 nucleotides line up with TRBD1. The V gene's germline CDR1 is MNHEY and CDR2 SMNVEV (reference sequence). With V trimmed by 3 bases and J by 4 bases, 12 bases remained unmatched. CDR3 size: 16 residues. CDR3 bases: TGTGCCAGCAGTTTTAGCTGGGGACAGAGGGGGTACGAGCAGTACTTC. This translates into CASSFSWGQRGYEQYF.

The rearrangement uses TRBV28 and TRBJ1-6; 8 nucleotides align to TRBD1. The CDR3 is 15 residues long. Unmatched junction bases numbered 9, after V lost 6 bases and J lost 8 bases. Per germline, CDR1 MDHEN and CDR2 SYDVKM. The CDR3 sequence is CASRLRQGWHSPLHF. The CDR3 region has the DNA TGTGCCAGCAGACTACGACAGGGGTGGCATTCACCCCTCCACTTT.

The V call is TRBV14, the J call TRBJ1-1, with TRBD1 matching over 7 bases. Looked up from germline, CDR1 is SGHDN and CDR2 is FVKESK. V lost 2 bases, J lost 6 bases, and 6 bases stayed unmatched. The CDR3 covers 14 residues. CDR3 nucleotides: TGTGCCAGCAGCCAATGGGACAGTCGCCCTGAAGCTTTCTTT. Translation: CASSQWDSRPEAFF.

The chain's CDR3 is CASSPRVGAGYGYTF. CDR3 sequence (DNA): TGTGCCAGCAGTCCTAGGGTTGGGGCTGGCTATGGCTACACCTTC. The rearrangement links TRBV6-5 to TRBJ1-2, with D perhaps TRBD1 (5 bases). The CDR3 sequence is 15 residues long. CDR1 and CDR2 (germline): MNHEY, SVGAGI. Trimming took off 5 bases at V and 4 bases at J, with 17 bases between the two ends.